These 11 T cell receptor beta chains were all obtained from the same sample, sequenced in a study of chemoradiotherapy in HPV16-positive cancers. The data were produced by immunoSEQ multiplex PCR, yet TCRdb's version contains in-frame clones alone and is incomplete. This table holds approximately 23,000 clones, around 78% found once. Collection took place from a patient who underwent chemoradiotherapy. The receptors here all came from a human donor with HPV-associated anogenital cancer.

This clone was seen a handful of times. The chain uses TRBV6-5 and TRBJ2-2; perhaps TRBD1 as D (6 bases). The CDR3 covers 12 residues. CDR1 and CDR2 (germline): MNHEY, SVGAGI. Trimming stripped 7 bases from V and 8 bases from J, with 11 bases between. Here the CDR3 DNA reads TGTGCCAGCAAGCAACAGGGAGGGGAGCTGTTTTTT. Translation: CASKQQGGELFF.

In this sample, this clone turned up once. This chain connects TRBV27 to TRBJ1-1, with 8 nucleotides matching TRBD1. Trimming cost V 6 bases and J 5 bases; bases outside gene matches: 14. From germline, CDR1 is MNHEY and CDR2 SMNVEV (reference sequence). This CDR3 has 16 amino acids. DNA for the CDR3: TGTGCCAGCAGGCCAAATTGGACAGGGCGTATTACTGAAGCTTTCTTT. Translation gives CASRPNWTGRITEAFF.

This chain uses TRBV19 with TRBJ2-1; no clear D gene. The CDR3 loop spans 15 amino acids. The V end lost 1 base, the J end lost 0 bases, and 7 bases lay between the germline ends. Germline CDR1 is LNHDA and CDR2 is SQIVND (reference sequence). CDR3 DNA: TGTGCCAGTAGTATAGGGTATAGCTCCTACAATGAGCAGTTCTTC. Its translation: CASSIGYSSYNEQFF.

This clone was seen a single time. V usage is TRBV11-3 and J usage is TRBJ2-1; D gene unclear. The CDR3 contains 12 residues. Between the trimmed V and J ends, which lost 5 bases and 4 bases, there was a span of 6 bases. Germline CDR1 SGHNT, CDR2 YENEEA. CDR3 sequence (DNA): TGTGCCAGCAGCCCGAATTACAATGAGCAGTTCTTC. This translates into CASSPNYNEQFF.

V is TRBV20-1 and J is TRBJ2-5; D unclear. The J call is doubtful: the DNA matches TRBJ2-7 better. The CDR3 extends over 11 amino acids. Germline V lookup: CDR1 DFQATT, CDR2 SNEGSKA (reference sequence). The CDR3 sequence is CSASASYEQYF. DNA for the CDR3: TGCAGTGCTAGTGCTTCCTACGAGCAGTACTTC.

V is TRBV7-6 and J is TRBJ2-2; D is uncertain. This CDR3 spans 14 amino acids. Germline loops: CDR1 SGHVS, CDR2 FNYEAQ. V lost 0 bases and J lost 5, with 7 bases in between. The CDR3 here is CASSLARGTGELFF. The DNA for the CDR3 is TGTGCCAGCAGCTTAGCTAGAGGAACCGGGGAGCTGTTTTTT. Full variable domain (outside the CDR3, taken from reference TRBV7-6 and TRBJ2-2): GAGVSQSPRYKVTKRGQDVALRCDPISGHVSLYWYRQALGQGPEFLTYFNYEAQQDKSGLPNDRFSAERPEGSISTLTIQRTEQRDSAMYRCASSLARGTGELFFGEGSRLTVL.

The gene calls are TRBV21-1 and TRBJ2-2; TRBD2, the table's D call, was not compared with the DNA. TRBV21-1 is shown as a pseudogene. CDR3 length equals 16 residues. The CDR3 bases are TGTGCCAGCAGCAAAGGGGAGGGTCCCAACACCGGGGAGCTGTTTTTT. This codes for CASSKGEGPNTGELFF.

The chain uses TRBV28 and TRBJ1-6, with D possibly TRBD1 on 5 matching bases. CDR3 length: 15 residues. Trimming removed 3 bases from V and 7 bases from J, with 13 bases in between. Germline assignment: CDR1 MDHEN and CDR2 SYDVKM. The DNA of the CDR3 is TGTGCCAGCAGTTTCACCCGAAGGGGAAATTCACCCCTCCACTTT. Residues: CASSFTRRGNSPLHF. Drawing the rest from reference TRBV28 and TRBJ1-6, the complete variable domain is DVKVTQSSRYLVKRTGEKVFLECVQDMDHENMFWYRQDPGLGLRLIYFSYDVKMKEKGDIPEGYSVSREKKERFSLILESASTNQTSMYLCASSFTRRGNSPLHFGNGTRLTVT.

The chain's CDR3 is CASSAFLRAGATEAFF. The CDR3 region has the DNA TGTGCCAGCAGCGCTTTCCTCAGGGCAGGCGCCACTGAAGCTTTCTTT. The J gene is TRBJ1-1, the V gene TRBV13; tentative D call: TRBD1 (5 bases). Germline loops: CDR1 PRHDT, CDR2 FYEKMQ (reference sequence). This CDR3 is built from 16 residues. The ends were cut back, 5 bases at V and 4 bases at J, with 20 bases in the middle.

The chain carries TRBV7-9 and TRBJ1-1; D is unresolved. The CDR3 sequence is 13 residues long. The V end was cut by 5 bases, the J end by 3 bases, with 10 bases between. The germline CDR1 and CDR2 sequences are SEHNR and FQNEAQ (reference sequence). The CDR3 spells CASSQVRDTEAFF. CDR3 coding DNA: TGTGCCAGCAGCCAAGTACGGGACACTGAAGCTTTCTTT.

This chain connects TRBV5-6 to TRBJ1-2; a possible D gene is TRBD1 (6 bases). V lost 1 base and J lost 8, with 12 bases in between. Per the germline V gene, CDR1 is SGHDT and CDR2 is YYEEEE. The CDR3 length is 13 residues. The CDR3 is CASSLPGEVGYTF. The CDR3 region has the DNA TGTGCCAGCAGCTTGCCAGGGGAAGTAGGCTACACCTTC. The full variable domain, in which reference TRBV5-6 and TRBJ1-2 provide the parts outside the CDR3, is DAGVTQSPTHLIKTRGQQVTLRCSPKSGHDTVSWYQQALGQGPQFIFQYYEEEERQRGNFPDRFSGHQFPNYSSELNVNALLLGDSALYLCASSLPGEVGYTFGSGTRLTVV.